This T cell receptor beta chain was obtained from a study of cytotoxic CD8 clonotypes in ibrutinib-treated CLL. The CDR3 loop spans 15 amino acids. Germline V gene data show CDR1 as MDHEN and CDR2 as SYDVKM. The V end was cut by 7 bases, the J end by 6 bases, with 21 bases between. The intended depth for sequencing was 1 in 200,000 to 1 in 1 million T cells. Generated by immunoSEQ multiplex PCR, the TCRdb table keeps only in-frame clones and is missing some. Of 110,000 to 150,000 clones in the sample, about 76% were seen once. The clonotype was recovered from a human donor with chronic lymphocytic leukemia. The gene calls are TRBV28 and TRBJ1-2; D perhaps matches TRBD1 (5 bases). The source material was PBMCs, sampled after 24 months of ibrutinib treatment. CDR3 in amino acids: CASIPWGEITNGYTF. The CDR3 DNA is TGTGCCAGCATACCCTGGGGGGAGATAACTAATGGCTACACCTTC.